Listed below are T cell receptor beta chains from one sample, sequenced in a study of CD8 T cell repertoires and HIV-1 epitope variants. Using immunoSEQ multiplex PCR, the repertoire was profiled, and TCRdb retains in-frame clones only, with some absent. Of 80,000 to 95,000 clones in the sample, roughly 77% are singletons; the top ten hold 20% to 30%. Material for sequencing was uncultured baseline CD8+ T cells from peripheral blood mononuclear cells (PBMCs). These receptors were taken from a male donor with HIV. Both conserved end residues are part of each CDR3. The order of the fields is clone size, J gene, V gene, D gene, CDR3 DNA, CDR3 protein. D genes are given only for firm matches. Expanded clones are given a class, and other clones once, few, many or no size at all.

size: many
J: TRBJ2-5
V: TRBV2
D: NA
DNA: TGTGCCAGCAGCTCCGCCGGGATAGATCAAGAGACCCAGTACTTC
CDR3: CASSSAGIDQETQYF

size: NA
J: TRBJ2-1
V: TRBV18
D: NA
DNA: TGTGCCAGCTCACCACCGCGGCAGGGGAACAATGAGCAGTTCTTC
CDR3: CASSPPRQGNNEQFF

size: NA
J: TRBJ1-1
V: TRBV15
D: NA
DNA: TGTGCCACCGCAAAACAGGGGAACACTGAAGCTTTCTTT
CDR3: CATAKQGNTEAFF

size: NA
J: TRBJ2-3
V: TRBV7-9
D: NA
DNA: TGTGCCAGCAGCTTAGGGGGGACAGATACGCAGTATTTT
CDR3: CASSLGGTDTQYF

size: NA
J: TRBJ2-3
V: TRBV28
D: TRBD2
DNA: TGTGCCAGCAGGACTAGCGGGGCTAGCACAGATACGCAGTATTTT
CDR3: CASRTSGASTDTQYF

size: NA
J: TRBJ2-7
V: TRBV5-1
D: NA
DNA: TGCGCCAGCAGCCTCCCCGCCGACGAGCAGTACTTC
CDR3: CASSLPADEQYF

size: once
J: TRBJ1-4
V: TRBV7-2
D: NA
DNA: TGTGCCAGCAGCTTAGTGGGCAGGGAAAAACTGTTTTTT
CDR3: CASSLVGREKLFF

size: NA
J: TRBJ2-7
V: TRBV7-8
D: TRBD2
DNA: TGTGCCAGCAGCTCACGCGGGGGGGAGGGGAGGTTCTACGAGCAGTACTTC
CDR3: CASSSRGGEGRFYEQYF

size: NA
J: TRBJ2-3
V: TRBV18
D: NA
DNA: TGTGCCAGCTCACCCGGTCAAGATACGCAGTATTTT
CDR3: CASSPGQDTQYF

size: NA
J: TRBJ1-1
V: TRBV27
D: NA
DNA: TGTGCCAGCAGTTTTGACAGGAACTTTGAAGCTTTCTTT
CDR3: CASSFDRNFEAFF

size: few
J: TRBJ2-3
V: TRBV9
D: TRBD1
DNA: TGTGCCAGCAGCGTTTCAGCCGGGACAGGGACCGAAAGAGATACGCAGTATTTT
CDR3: CASSVSAGTGTERDTQYF

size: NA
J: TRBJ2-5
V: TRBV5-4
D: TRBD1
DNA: TGTGCCAGCAGCCGATCCGGGACAGGAGAGACCCAGTACTTC
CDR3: CASSRSGTGETQYF

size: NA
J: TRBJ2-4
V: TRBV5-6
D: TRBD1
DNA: TGTGCCAGCAGCTTGGCAGGGGGCCGGGGAAACATTCAGTACTTC
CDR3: CASSLAGGRGNIQYF

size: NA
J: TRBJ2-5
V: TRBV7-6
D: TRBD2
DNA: TGTGCCAGCAGCGAGAGGCTAGCGGGAGGCACGGAGACCCAGTACTTC
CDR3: CASSERLAGGTETQYF

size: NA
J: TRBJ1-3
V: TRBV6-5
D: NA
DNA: TGTGCCAGCAGGGGGCCTGGAAACACCATATATTTT
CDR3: CASRGPGNTIYF

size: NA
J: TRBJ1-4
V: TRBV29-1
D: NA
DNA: TGCAGCGTCCCGGCACCCATGGAGGACGAAAAACTGTTTTTT
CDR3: CSVPAPMEDEKLFF

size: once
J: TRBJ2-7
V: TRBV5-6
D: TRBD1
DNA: TGTGCCAGCAGCCGGGGACAGCTGATCTCCTACGAGCAGTACTTC
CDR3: CASSRGQLISYEQYF

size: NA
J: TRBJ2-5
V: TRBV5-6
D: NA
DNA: TGTGCCAGCAGCTTGGAGGAGTACGTGGAGACCCAGTACTTC
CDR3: CASSLEEYVETQYF

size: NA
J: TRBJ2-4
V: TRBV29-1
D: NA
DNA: TGCAGCGTCAGGGAAACACTAGCCAAAAACATTCAGTACTTC
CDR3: CSVRETLAKNIQYF

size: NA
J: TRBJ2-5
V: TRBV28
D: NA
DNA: TGTGCCAGCACGGTGGGGAGCTCTCAAGAGACCCAGTACTTC
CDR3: CASTVGSSQETQYF

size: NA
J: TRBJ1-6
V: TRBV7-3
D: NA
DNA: TGTGCCAGCAGCTTAAGTTTACCAGGACAGCCGAATTCACCCCTCCACTTT
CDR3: CASSLSLPGQPNSPLHF

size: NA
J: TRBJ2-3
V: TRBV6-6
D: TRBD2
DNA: TGTGCCAGCAGACTAGCGGGTATAGATACGCAGTATTTT
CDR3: CASRLAGIDTQYF

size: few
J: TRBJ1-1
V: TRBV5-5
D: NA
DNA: TGTGCCAGCAGCTTGTTGCACGGGGCAGTGGCTGAAGCTTTCTTT
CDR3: CASSLLHGAVAEAFF

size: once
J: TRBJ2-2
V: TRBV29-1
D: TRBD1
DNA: TGCAGCGTGGGTGGGACAGGGGACGGGGAGCTGTTTTTT
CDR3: CSVGGTGDGELFF

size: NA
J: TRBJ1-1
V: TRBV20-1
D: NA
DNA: TGCAGTGCTAGTCTGAACACTGAAGCTTTCTTT
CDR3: CSASLNTEAFF

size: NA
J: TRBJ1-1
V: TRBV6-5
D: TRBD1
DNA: TGTGCCAGCAGACAGGGGAAGAACACTGAAGCTTTCTTT
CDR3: CASRQGKNTEAFF

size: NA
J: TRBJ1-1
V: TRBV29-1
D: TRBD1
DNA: TGCAGCGCCAGGGGGCTGAGTACTGAAGCTTTCTTT
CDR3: CSARGLSTEAFF

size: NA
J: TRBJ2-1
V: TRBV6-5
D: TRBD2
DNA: TGTGCCAGCAGTTACTTAGCGGGAACCTACAATGAGCAGTTCTTC
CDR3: CASSYLAGTYNEQFF

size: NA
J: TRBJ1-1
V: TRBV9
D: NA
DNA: TGTGCCAGCAGTCCCGCGGGGGGGCTACAGAACACTGAAGCTTTCTTT
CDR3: CASSPAGGLQNTEAFF

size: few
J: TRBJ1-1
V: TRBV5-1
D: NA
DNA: TGCGCCAGCAGCAAAAGGGAAGGAGGGAACACTGAAGCTTTCTTT
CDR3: CASSKREGGNTEAFF

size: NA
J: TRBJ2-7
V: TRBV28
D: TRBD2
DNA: TGTGCCAGCAGTCTGCGTCTCTGGCGGGGGAACGAGCAGTACTTC
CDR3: CASSLRLWRGNEQYF

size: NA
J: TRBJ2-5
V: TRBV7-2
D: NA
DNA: TGTGCCAGCAGCCCCCGGGGCAGCAGGGGAGAGACCCAGTACTTC
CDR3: CASSPRGSRGETQYF

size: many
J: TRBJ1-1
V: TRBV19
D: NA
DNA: TGTGCCAGTAGTATGGGCAGGACGTTGAACACTGAAGCTTTCTTT
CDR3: CASSMGRTLNTEAFF

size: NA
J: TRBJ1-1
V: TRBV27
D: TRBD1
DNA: TGTGCCAGCAGCCGACAACAGGGGGCTCTCACTGAAGCTTTCTTT
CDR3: CASSRQQGALTEAFF

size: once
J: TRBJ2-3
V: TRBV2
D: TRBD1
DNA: TGTGCCAGCAGGGTTGGACAGGGGGGTTTGGATACGCAGTATTTT
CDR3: CASRVGQGGLDTQYF